This T cell receptor beta chain was recorded in a study of CD8+ T cells in alopecia areata. With regard to this clone: Its cognate antigen is unknown.

Once RNA had been extracted, it was reverse transcribed into cDNA to act as the sequencing template. This table comes from immunoSEQ multiplex PCR, and its TCRdb copy is limited to in-frame clones, with some not included. The sample contains roughly 250,000 clones, roughly two thirds of which appear only once. Peripheral blood, together with lesional scalp punch biopsies, was collected from alopecia areata patients. PBMCs yielded sorted CD4+ and CD8+ T cells. The V gene lost 4 bases and the J gene lost 4 bases, with 13 bases spanning the gap. CDR1 is SQVTM, CDR2 ANQGSEA, per germline. The CDR3 spans 13 residues. Overall study results and limits: Alphabeta T cells residing in normal skin are also sequenced in scalp samples.

The chain couples TRBV29-1 to TRBJ1-2; no clear D gene. The clonotype comes from a human donor with alopecia areata. Sequenced material: CD4+ T cells sorted from blood, taken at week 0. The CDR3 DNA sequence: TGCAGCGTTGCACCCACGGTGGGCTATGGCTACACCTTC. It encodes CSVAPTVGYGYTF.